These T cell receptor beta chains were read from a single sample in a study of cytomegalovirus exposure and HLA in healthy donors. Only in-frame clones appear in the TCRdb table, and some are missing; sequencing was by immunoSEQ multiplex PCR. The sample yields about 170,000 clones, roughly 80% seen once. The sample taken for sequencing was PBMCs. Receptors originate from a male donor in good health and CMV-seronegative. Both conserved end residues are part of each CDR3. Each record gives: V gene, J gene, D gene, clone size, CDR3 DNA, CDR3 protein. The D gene is left open where the match is weak. Rows give clone size only sometimes, using once, few, many, or a class for an expanded clone.

V: TRBV19; J: TRBJ1-5; D: TRBD1; size: NA; DNA: TGTGCCAGTATCGGACAGGGCAATCAGCCCCAGCATTTT; CDR3: CASIGQGNQPQHF
V: TRBV5-1; J: TRBJ1-1; D: NA; size: NA; DNA: TGCGCCAGCAGTTCCCCAAACACTGAAGCTTTCTTT; CDR3: CASSSPNTEAFF
V: TRBV25-1; J: TRBJ2-6; D: NA; size: NA; DNA: TGTGCCAGCAGTGAATGGAGGGCGTATGGGGCCAACGTCCTGACTTTC; CDR3: CASSEWRAYGANVLTF
V: TRBV6-1; J: TRBJ2-3; D: TRBD1; size: NA; DNA: TGTGCCAGCAGGATAACAGGGGGCGCGGGAGATACGCAGTATTTT; CDR3: CASRITGGAGDTQYF
V: TRBV15; J: TRBJ1-1; D: NA; size: NA; DNA: TGTGCCACCAGCAGAGATTACGGCGGGGTCATGAACACTGAAGCTTTCTTT; CDR3: CATSRDYGGVMNTEAFF
V: TRBV7-6; J: TRBJ1-1; D: TRBD1; size: NA; DNA: TGTGCCAGCAGCTTAAAACAGGGGGTTGAAGGAACTGAAGCTTTCTTT; CDR3: CASSLKQGVEGTEAFF
V: TRBV27; J: TRBJ2-7; D: TRBD1; size: NA; DNA: TGTGCCAGACGGACAGGGGGCTCTCTATCCTCCTACGAGCAGTACTTC; CDR3: CARRTGGSLSSYEQYF
V: TRBV4-1; J: TRBJ2-5; D: NA; size: once; DNA: TGCGCCAGCAGTCGTTACAGGGGCGCGGGGGAGACCCAGTACTTC; CDR3: CASSRYRGAGETQYF
V: TRBV19; J: TRBJ1-1; D: NA; size: NA; DNA: TGTGCCAGCCACCAGGGTATTGCTGAAGCTTTCTTT; CDR3: CASHQGIAEAFF
V: TRBV6-5; J: TRBJ2-1; D: NA; size: NA; DNA: TGTGCCAGCAGAACAGGCTTTTCCCCAAACAATGAGCAGTTCTTC; CDR3: CASRTGFSPNNEQFF
V: TRBV29-1; J: TRBJ1-3; D: NA; size: few; DNA: TGCAGCGTCTCCCGGGGGACTGGAAACACCATATATTTT; CDR3: CSVSRGTGNTIYF
V: TRBV4-1; J: TRBJ1-2; D: NA; size: NA; DNA: TGCGCCAGCAGCCAGCCACTACGACCGCATCTTGGCTACACCTTC; CDR3: CASSQPLRPHLGYTF
V: TRBV15; J: TRBJ1-1; D: NA; size: few; DNA: TGTGCCACCAGCAGAGATCGACTTGAAGCTTTCTTT; CDR3: CATSRDRLEAFF
V: TRBV7-9; J: TRBJ1-3; D: NA; size: NA; DNA: TGTGCCAGCAGCAACCCCGGGTTCTCTGGAAACACCATATATTTT; CDR3: CASSNPGFSGNTIYF
V: TRBV5-6; J: TRBJ1-1; D: NA; size: NA; DNA: TGTGCCAGCAGCTTGGCCGGGTCTACCGAAGCTTTCTTT; CDR3: CASSLAGSTEAFF
V: TRBV7-2; J: TRBJ2-5; D: TRBD1; size: NA; DNA: TGTGCCAGCAGCAGGGACAGGGGCCAACAAGAGACCCAGTACTTC; CDR3: CASSRDRGQQETQYF
V: TRBV9; J: TRBJ2-2; D: NA; size: NA; DNA: TGTGCCAGCAGCGCTGCGACAGTCGGGGAGCTGTTTTTT; CDR3: CASSAATVGELFF
V: TRBV7-2; J: TRBJ1-2; D: NA; size: few; DNA: TGTGCCAGCAGCTTATTAGCAGGGGTGTATGGCTACACCTTC; CDR3: CASSLLAGVYGYTF
V: TRBV4-3; J: TRBJ2-7; D: NA; size: NA; DNA: TGCGCCAGCAGCCAAGATAGGTGGCAGGCAGATCCAAACAACGAGCAGTACTTC; CDR3: CASSQDRWQADPNNEQYF
V: TRBV19; J: TRBJ2-1; D: TRBD2; size: NA; DNA: TGTGCCAGTAGTCTGTTAGCGGGGGGGTGGAATGAGCAGTTCTTC; CDR3: CASSLLAGGWNEQFF
V: TRBV7-8; J: TRBJ1-2; D: TRBD1; size: once; DNA: TGTGCCAGCAGCGGGGACCGGGACAGGCCCTATGGCTACACCTTC; CDR3: CASSGDRDRPYGYTF
V: TRBV2; J: TRBJ1-5; D: NA; size: NA; DNA: TGTGCCAGCAGTTTCTCGACGGAGGGTTTTAGGCCCCAGCATTTT; CDR3: CASSFSTEGFRPQHF
V: TRBV5-1; J: TRBJ2-7; D: NA; size: NA; DNA: TGCGCCAGCAGCTTTTACGGGTTCCACGACGAGCAGTACTTC; CDR3: CASSFYGFHDEQYF
V: TRBV25-1; J: TRBJ2-2; D: NA; size: NA; DNA: TGTGCCAGCAGCTATAGCGGTTGGCGCGGGGAGCTGTTTTTT; CDR3: CASSYSGWRGELFF